In this sample, the clone carrying this TCR beta chain turned up a few times. Its antigen is still unknown. V lost 5 bases and J lost 8, with 19 bases in between. CDR1 LNHNV and CDR2 YYDKDF come from the germline V gene (reference sequence). The CDR3 is 15 amino acids. The sample belongs to a study of T cell responses to AZD1222 COVID-19 vaccine. The study, taken as a whole, reports: Sampling that yielded the repertoires occurred only after the peak T cell response. When two AZD1222 doses had been given, Spike-specific TCR breadth and depth rose.

Generated by immunoSEQ multiplex PCR, the TCRdb table keeps only in-frame clones and is missing some. The sample records some 140,000 clones, roughly 90% being singletons. The chain couples TRBV15 to TRBJ2-1, with D perhaps being TRBD1 or TRBD2 (5 bases each). The sequences come from peripheral blood, collected on day 0 of MenACWY control vaccination. The TCR was taken from an adult in good health. CDR3 DNA: TGTGCCACCAGCCCCCCCGGGACGTCTTTCTATGAGCAGTTCTTC. It codes for CATSPPGTSFYEQFF.